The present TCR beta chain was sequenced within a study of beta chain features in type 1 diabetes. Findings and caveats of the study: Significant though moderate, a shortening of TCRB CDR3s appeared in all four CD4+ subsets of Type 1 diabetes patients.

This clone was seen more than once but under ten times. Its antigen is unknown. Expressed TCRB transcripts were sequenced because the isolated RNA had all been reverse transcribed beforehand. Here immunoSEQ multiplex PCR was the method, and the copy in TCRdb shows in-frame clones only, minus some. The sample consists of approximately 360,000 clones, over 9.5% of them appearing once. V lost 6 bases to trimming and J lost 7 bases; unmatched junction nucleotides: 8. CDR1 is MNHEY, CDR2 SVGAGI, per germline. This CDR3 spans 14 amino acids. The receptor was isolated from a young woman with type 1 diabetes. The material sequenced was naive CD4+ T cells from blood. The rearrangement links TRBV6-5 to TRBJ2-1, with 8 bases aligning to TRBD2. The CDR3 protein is CASSFSGRGNEQFF. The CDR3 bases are TGTGCCAGCAGCTTCAGCGGGAGAGGTAATGAGCAGTTCTTC.